One sample yielded the 15 T cell receptor beta chains listed below, sequenced in a study of OX40 agonist ivuxolimab in advanced cancers. Sequencing was performed with immunoSEQ multiplex PCR; in TCRdb, only in-frame clones are kept and a portion is missing. The data contain 50,000 to 65,000 clones, more than 75% of them singletons. The sequencing used CD4+ or CD8+ T cells sorted from blood, collected in a trial of the OX40 agonist ivuxolimab. These receptors originate from an adult with an advanced solid tumor such as melanoma, head and neck, liver or kidney cancer.

This sequence joins TRBV7-2 and TRBJ1-1, with TRBD1 as a possible D gene (5 bases). CDR3 size: 15 residues. The germline V and J ends were trimmed by 1 base and 8 bases, with 17 bases remaining between them. Germline CDR1 and CDR2: SGHTA and FQGNSA. The CDR3 spells CASSLGRGGWGEAFF. The CDR3 region has the DNA TGTGCCAGCAGCTTAGGACGAGGAGGGTGGGGGGAAGCTTTCTTT.

The rearrangement links TRBV18 to TRBJ2-2; 11 bases agree with TRBD2. Germline V lookup: CDR1 KGHSH, CDR2 LQKENI. V trimming: 1 base; J trimming: 0 bases; junction bases outside the gene matches: 1. This CDR3 comprises 17 residues. The chain's CDR3 is CASSPRLAGSNTGELFF. The CDR3 bases are TGTGCCAGCTCACCACGACTAGCGGGGTCGAACACCGGGGAGCTGTTTTTT.

This sequence joins TRBV11-2 and TRBJ1-6, with D uncertain. Germline CDR1 is SGHAT and CDR2 is FQNNGV. V was pared by 1 base and J by 10 bases, with 5 bases between. This CDR3 comprises 12 residues. In nucleotides, the CDR3 is TGTGCCAGCAGCTTAGGGCGCTCACCCCTCCACTTT. As protein: CASSLGRSPLHF.

This clone has only a few counts. The chain couples TRBV10-3 to TRBJ1-1; TRBD1 matches at 10 bases. CDR1 ENHRY and CDR2 SYGVKD come from the germline V gene. The J segment lost 6 bases and the V segment lost 6 bases, leaving 4 bases of the junction unmatched. This CDR3 contains 13 residues. CDR3 nucleotides: TGTGCCATCAGGACAGGGGGCAATCCTGAAGCTTTCTTT. Translation gives CAIRTGGNPEAFF.

CDR3 protein: CASSLGTSGSGQYF. The CDR3 nucleotides are TGTGCCAGCAGCTTGGGGACTAGCGGGAGCGGGCAGTACTTC. The chain has TRBV7-2 and TRBJ2-7, with 14 bases aligning to TRBD2. The V segment lost 3 bases and the J segment 9 bases; nucleotides outside the gene matches: 4. The CDR3 runs 14 residues. Germline V gene data show CDR1 as SGHTA and CDR2 as FQGNSA.

The V gene is TRBV5-8, the J gene TRBJ2-5, with D unresolved. Germline V CDR1 and CDR2: SGHTS, YDEGEE. The length of the CDR3 is 14 residues. V lost 4 bases and J lost 2, with 12 bases in between. The CDR3 nucleotides read TGTGCCAGCAGCCATGGACGGAATCAAGAGACCCAGTACTTC. Protein sequence: CASSHGRNQETQYF. Full variable domain (missing parts from reference TRBV5-8 and TRBJ2-5): EAGVTQSPTHLIKTRGQQATLRCSPISGHTSVYWYQQALGLGLQFLLWYDEGEERNRGNFPPRFSGRQFPNYSSELNVNALELEDSALYLCASSHGRNQETQYFGPGTRLLVL.

The V and J genes are TRBV7-2 and TRBJ1-5; D unclear. The germline gives CDR1 SGHTA, CDR2 FQGNSA. V was pared by 0 bases and J by 5 bases, with 5 bases between. This CDR3 spans 13 amino acids. Here the CDR3 reads CASSLAIDQPQHF. The CDR3 region has the DNA TGTGCCAGCAGCTTAGCGATTGATCAGCCCCAGCATTTT.

The chain joins TRBV7-2 to TRBJ2-5; 13 positions match TRBD2. This CDR3 region has 19 residues. The V gene end was trimmed by 4 bases and the J gene end by 5 bases; junction bases not matched to a gene: 16. Germline CDR1 SGHTA, CDR2 FQGNSA. The chain's CDR3 is CASSSRPGLAGRRRETQYF. DNA of the CDR3: TGTGCCAGCAGCTCCCGACCGGGACTAGCGGGAAGGCGTCGGGAGACCCAGTACTTC.

The chain combines TRBV15 with TRBJ1-1; D may be TRBD1 (5 bases). Germline V CDR1 and CDR2: LNHNV, YYDKDF (reference sequence). The V gene lost 1 base and the J gene lost 0 bases, with 12 bases spanning the gap. This CDR3 comprises 16 residues. The CDR3 coding sequence is TGTGCCACCAGCAGAGGTTCGGGGACTATGAACACTGAAGCTTTCTTT. Its protein is CATSRGSGTMNTEAFF. The full variable domain, its missing parts supplied by reference TRBV15 and TRBJ1-1, is DAMVIQNPRYQVTQFGKPVTLSCSQTLNHNVMYWYQQKSSQAPKLLFHYYDKDFNNEADTPDNFQSRRPNTSFCFLDIRSPGLGDTAMYLCATSRGSGTMNTEAFFGQGTRLTVV.

V gene TRBV6-5 combines with J gene TRBJ2-2; D not resolved. Germline V gene sequence: CDR1 MNHEY, CDR2 SVGAGI. With 2 bases removed from V and 1 base from J, the gap between germline ends came to 2 bases. This CDR3 region has 13 residues. The CDR3 sequence: CASSYENTGELFF. The CDR3 DNA reads as TGTGCCAGCAGTTACGAGAACACCGGGGAGCTGTTTTTT.

The V gene is TRBV6-1, the J gene TRBJ2-7; 7 nucleotides line up with TRBD1. With V trimmed by 1 base and J by 2 bases, 5 bases remained unmatched. The CDR3 length is 15 residues. The V gene's germline CDR1 is MNHNS and CDR2 SASEGT. The CDR3 nucleotides are TGTGCCAGCAGTGAAGGGGGCAGGGGGACCTACGAGCAGTACGTC. Protein product: CASSEGGRGTYEQYV.

The V call is TRBV6-5, the J call TRBJ2-1; 9 nucleotides align to TRBD1. From germline, CDR1 is MNHEY and CDR2 SVGAGI. Trimming removed 0 bases from V and 8 bases from J; junction bases left unmatched: 5. This CDR3 is built from 15 residues. The CDR3 region has the DNA TGTGCCAGCAGTTACTCGCGACAGGGGGACGATGAGCAGTTCTTC. It translates to CASSYSRQGDDEQFF.

V is TRBV9 and J is TRBJ2-1, with D perhaps being TRBD1 or TRBD2 (5 bases each). Trimming shortened V by 4 bases and J by 4 bases, and 18 bases separated the two germline ends. The CDR3 length is 16 residues. The germline V gene has CDR1 SGDLS and CDR2 YYNGEE. CDR3 protein: CASSTAGTRVYNEQFF. The CDR3 region has the DNA TGTGCCAGCAGCACGGCCGGGACCCGCGTGTACAATGAGCAGTTCTTC.

This rearrangement joins TRBV5-1 to TRBJ1-3; D not resolved. The ends were cut back, 0 bases at V and 0 bases at J, with 7 bases in the middle. The germline V gene has CDR1 SGHRS and CDR2 YFSETQ. The CDR3 runs to 15 residues. The CDR3 DNA reads as TGCGCCAGCAGCTTGGCTCCTGGCTCTGGAAACACCATATATTTT. Its translation: CASSLAPGSGNTIYF.

The chain uses TRBV6-5 and TRBJ2-7, with 8 bases fitting TRBD1. The CDR3 extends over 15 amino acids. Germline CDR1 MNHEY, CDR2 SVGAGI. Trimming took 0 bases from V and 4 from J; bases not matched to a gene: 5. The CDR3 DNA sequence: TGTGCCAGCAGTTACTCGGCAGGGGGCATTTACGAGCAGTACTTC. Protein sequence: CASSYSAGGIYEQYF.